Listed here are 31 T cell receptor beta chains from one sample, sequenced in a study of T cell responses to AZD1222 COVID-19 vaccine (TCRdb year 2021). This specimen's time point label, interpreted: about 28 days (+/-7) after the second vaccine dose. Libraries were made using the immunoSEQ multiplex PCR assay. TCRdb took over this immuneACCESS table, retaining in-frame rearrangements with V and J assigned. Such tables are incomplete; in checked studies, under half of the missing clones stem from an unresolved V gene, and the remainder is unexplained. The sample table records about 160,000 clones; more than 90% of these occur just once. The top ten hold roughly 3.3% of the sample. The sample here was peripheral blood, taken 28 days after the second AZD1222 dose. The source is an adult who received the AZD1222 COVID-19 vaccine.

The chain employs TRBV5-1 and TRBJ2-7; TRBD1 or TRBD2 may be the D gene (5 bases each). This CDR3 comprises 16 residues. V gave up 4 bases and J gave up 1 base, with 18 bases separating them. Germline lookup yields CDR1 SGHRS and CDR2 YFSETQ. CDR3: CASSPSVRDQSYEQYF. CDR3 in DNA: TGCGCCAGCAGCCCCAGCGTGAGGGACCAGTCCTACGAGCAGTACTTC.

The chain links TRBV6-5 to TRBJ1-5; no firm D call. Trimming removed 2 bases at V and 4 bases at J, with 9 bases between. The germline V gene encodes CDR1 MNHEY and CDR2 SVGAGI. This CDR3 is built from 14 residues. For the CDR3, the DNA is TGTGCCAGCAGTTACAGAGGGCCAAATCAGCCCCAGCATTTT. This encodes CASSYRGPNQPQHF.

The chain couples TRBV2 to TRBJ1-3; D unresolved. The germline V gene has CDR1 SNHLY and CDR2 FYNNEI. The CDR3 covers 15 residues. Trimming shortened V by 4 bases and J by 2 bases, and 12 bases separated the two germline ends. The CDR3 DNA reads as TGTGCCAGCAGTGCGGGTCAGCCCCCTGGAAACACCATATATTTT. It is translated as CASSAGQPPGNTIYF. Using reference TRBV2 and TRBJ1-3 for the parts outside the CDR3, the full variable domain is EPEVTQTPSHQVTQMGQEVILRCVPISNHLYFYWYRQILGQKVEFLVSFYNNEISEKSEIFDDQFSVERPDGSNFTLKIRSTKLEDSAMYFCASSAGQPPGNTIYFGEGSWLTVV.

The chain combines TRBV4-3 with TRBJ1-1; D unclear. CDR3 length equals 15 residues. V lost 2 bases and J 2 bases, leaving 12 bases between the germline ends. The germline CDR1 and CDR2 sequences are LGHNA and YSLEER. Here the CDR3 DNA reads TGCGCCAGCAGCCAAATCGCTGATTATAACACTGAAGCTTTCTTT. Protein: CASSQIADYNTEAFF.

This clone was recorded once. The chain couples TRBV27 to TRBJ2-1; 9 nucleotides align to TRBD2. This CDR3 region has 13 residues. The germline V gene encodes CDR1 MNHEY and CDR2 SMNVEV (reference sequence). Trimming took 5 bases from V and 16 from J; bases not matched to a gene: 12. The CDR3 sequence: CASSPGTSSGAFF. The CDR3 DNA follows: TGTGCCAGCAGTCCCGGGACGTCTAGCGGGGCCTTCTTC.

The J gene is TRBJ1-5, the V gene TRBV19; 9 bases line up with TRBD1. Germline V CDR1 and CDR2: LNHDA, SQIVND (reference sequence). The trim removed 5 bases at V and 5 bases at J, leaving 4 bases unmatched. CDR3 length: 14 residues. The CDR3 loop is CASSAWTGDQPQHF. CDR3 bases: TGTGCCAGTAGTGCATGGACAGGGGATCAGCCCCAGCATTTT.

The CDR3: CASSEVPYNEQFF. CDR3 DNA: TGCGCCAGCAGCGAGGTTCCCTACAATGAGCAGTTCTTC. This chain connects TRBV5-1 to TRBJ2-1, with D unresolved. The ends were cut back, 4 bases at V and 2 bases at J, with 7 bases in the middle. Germline CDR1 is SGHRS and CDR2 is YFSETQ. CDR3 length: 13 amino acids.

The chain uses TRBV2 and TRBJ2-3; D gene ambiguous. Looked up from germline, CDR1 is SNHLY and CDR2 is FYNNEI. The CDR3 spans 13 residues. Trimming removed 0 bases at V and 1 base at J, with 2 bases between. CDR3 region: CASSEAGTDTQYF. The CDR3 DNA is TGTGCCAGCAGTGAAGCGGGCACAGATACGCAGTATTTT.

The J gene is TRBJ1-1, the V gene TRBV3-1 (or the pseudogene TRBV3-2), with D perhaps TRBD1 (5 bases). CDR3 length: 12 residues. CDR1 LGHDT and CDR2 YNNKEL come from the germline V gene (reference sequence). V was clipped by 9 bases and J by 6 bases, with 14 bases between them. The CDR3 spells CAREDSVAEAFF. In DNA, the CDR3 is TGTGCCAGGGAAGACAGTGTCGCTGAAGCTTTCTTT.

The chain joins TRBV5-1 to TRBJ2-2; 7 bases match TRBD2. Germline loops: CDR1 SGHRS, CDR2 YFSETQ. After removal of 4 bases from V and 6 bases from J, the junction contained 12 bases not matched to a gene. This CDR3 comprises 16 residues. CDR3: CASSVTQSREAGELFF. The CDR3 bases are TGCGCCAGCAGCGTTACTCAGAGCCGGGAGGCCGGGGAGCTGTTTTTT.

The J gene is TRBJ2-3, the V gene TRBV5-1; unclear D gene. The germline V gene has CDR1 SGHRS and CDR2 YFSETQ. There are 13 residues in the CDR3. V was clipped by 4 bases and J by 6 bases, with 12 bases between them. Here the CDR3 reads CASSELGADTQYF. The CDR3 DNA is TGCGCCAGCAGCGAACTTGGCGCGGATACGCAGTATTTT.

The chain couples TRBV18 to TRBJ2-5, with D possibly matching TRBD2 (6 bases). Germline lookup yields CDR1 KGHSH and CDR2 LQKENI. Trimming shortened V by 6 bases and J by 5 bases, and 16 bases separated the two germline ends. The CDR3 consists of 14 residues. DNA of the CDR3: TGTGCCAGCTCCCCCAACGGAGGGTGGGAGACCCAGTACTTC. Translating gives CASSPNGGWETQYF.

The sample holds a few counts of this clone. The chain is built from TRBV30 and TRBJ1-2; D remains unclear. CDR3 length: 12 residues. Trimming left V 4 bases short and J 0 bases short, with 6 bases between. Germline V gene lookup returns CDR1 GTSNPN and CDR2 SVGIG (reference sequence). For the CDR3, the DNA is TGTGCCTGGACAGGCACTAACTATGGCTACACCTTC. Its protein product is CAWTGTNYGYTF.

The rearrangement links TRBV11-3 to TRBJ2-6; D possibly corresponds to TRBD2 (5 bases). This CDR3 is built from 16 residues. Between the trimmed V and J ends, which lost 6 bases and 0 bases, there was a span of 12 bases. Germline V CDR1 and CDR2: SGHNT, YENEEA. For the CDR3, the DNA is TGTGCCAGCAGGGCGGGTCCCAGCTCTGGGGCCAACGTCCTGACTTTC. Translating it yields CASRAGPSSGANVLTF.

The gene calls are TRBV5-1 and TRBJ2-2; possible D gene TRBD2, 6 bases. The CDR3 consists of 16 residues. CDR1 SGHRS and CDR2 YFSETQ come from the germline V gene. Trimming took 4 bases from V and 6 from J, leaving 19 bases between them. The CDR3 spells CASSRTSRMSPGELFF. The CDR3 coding sequence is TGCGCCAGCAGCAGAACTAGCAGAATGTCCCCCGGGGAGCTGTTTTTT.

The CDR3 loop reads CASSYSRTSNIQYF. CDR3 DNA: TGTGCCAGCAGTTACTCCCGGACTTCAAACATTCAGTACTTC. V usage is TRBV6-2 or TRBV6-3 and J usage is TRBJ2-4, with D tentatively TRBD2 (5 bases). Germline CDR1 is MNHEY and CDR2 is SVGEGT. CDR3 length equals 14 residues. Trimming removed 0 bases from V and 6 bases from J, with 9 bases in between.

This clone was detected only once. The rearrangement uses TRBV5-4 and TRBJ2-2, with TRBD2 matching 10 bases. The germline gives CDR1 SGHNT, CDR2 YYREEE (reference sequence). The CDR3 length is 17 residues. The V and J ends lost 4 bases and 5 bases, in that order; junction bases with no gene match: 11. The chain's CDR3 is CASSRTLAGVGTGELFF. CDR3 nucleotides: TGTGCCAGCAGCCGAACCCTAGCGGGAGTAGGTACCGGGGAGCTGTTTTTT.

The CDR3 reads CASSSTSGTSNQQFF. In DNA, the CDR3 is TGTGCCAGCAGTTCCACTAGCGGGACTTCAAATCAGCAGTTCTTC. The chain is built from TRBV28 and TRBJ2-1, with 10 positions matching TRBD2. The V and J ends lost 4 bases and 11 bases, in that order; junction bases with no gene match: 11. CDR1 is MDHEN, CDR2 SYDVKM, per germline. CDR3 size: 15 residues. Together with reference TRBV28 and TRBJ2-1, the CDR3 gives the full variable domain: DVKVTQSSRYLVKRTGEKVFLECVQDMDHENMFWYRQDPGLGLRLIYFSYDVKMKEKGDIPEGYSVSREKKERFSLILESASTNQTSMYLCASSSTSGTSNQQFFGPGTRLTVL.

This clone came up once. The chain carries TRBV25-1 and TRBJ1-1; 8 bases agree with TRBD1. V lost 0 bases to trimming and J lost 2 bases; unmatched junction nucleotides: 5. The CDR3 length is 16 residues. Germline V gives CDR1 MGHDK, CDR2 SYGVNS. CDR3 loop: CASSEYRGQANTEAFF. DNA for the CDR3: TGTGCCAGCAGTGAATATCGGGGACAGGCTAACACTGAAGCTTTCTTT.

The chain has TRBV18 and TRBJ2-7, with 7 bases lining up with TRBD1. The CDR3 is 20 residues long. Germline CDR1 and CDR2: KGHSH and LQKENI. Losses at the gene ends were 3 bases for V and 1 base for J; bases not matched to a gene: 21. CDR3 nucleotides: TGTGCCAGCTCACCGGGGACAGTCGGATACTCACTATTTGGGTCCTACGAGCAGTACTTC. This codes for CASSPGTVGYSLFGSYEQYF.

V gene TRBV28 combines with J gene TRBJ1-1; TRBD1 matches at 7 bases. The V gene end was trimmed by 6 bases and the J gene end by 3 bases; junction bases not matched to a gene: 4. CDR1 is MDHEN, CDR2 SYDVKM, per germline. The CDR3 loop spans 13 amino acids. The CDR3 spells CASSRGQHTEAFF. CDR3 DNA sequence: TGTGCCAGCAGCAGGGGACAGCACACTGAAGCTTTCTTT.

CDR3 sequence reads: CASPSLAGAACDEQFF. The DNA for the CDR3 is TGTGCCAGCCCGTCTTTAGCGGGAGCGGCCTGCGATGAGCAGTTCTTC. The rearrangement uses TRBV25-1 and TRBJ2-1; 9 nucleotides match TRBD2. CDR1 and CDR2 (germline): MGHDK, SYGVNS. This CDR3 has 16 amino acids. The V and J ends lost 8 bases and 8 bases, in that order; junction bases with no gene match: 16.

CDR3 sequence reads: CASSWEGRGAAFF. The CDR3 DNA is TGTGCCAGTAGTTGGGAGGGGCGGGGTGCAGCTTTCTTT. This chain joins TRBV19 and TRBJ1-1, with D maybe TRBD1 (5 bases). The CDR3 is made up of 13 amino acids. Germline CDR1 reads LNHDA; CDR2 reads SQIVND (reference sequence). Trimming shortened V by 5 bases and J by 10 bases, and 17 bases separated the two germline ends.

The chain uses TRBV6-4 and TRBJ1-5, with TRBD1 identical over 7 bases. The junction had 7 bases not matched to a gene; V was cut back by 6 bases and J by 2 bases. The CDR3 has 15 residues. The germline V gene encodes CDR1 MRHNA and CDR2 SNTAGT. The CDR3 protein is CASRGEGAGNQPQHF. Written as DNA, the CDR3 is TGTGCCAGCAGAGGAGAGGGGGCGGGCAATCAGCCCCAGCATTTT.

This chain joins TRBV10-3 and TRBJ2-1, with 15 positions matching TRBD2. J was trimmed by 5 bases and V by 0 bases; bases with no gene match: 11. Germline-derived CDR1 and CDR2 are ENHRY and SYGVKD. This CDR3 contains 20 residues. In DNA, the CDR3 is TGTGCCATCAGTGAGTCGCAAGGACTAGCGGGAGGGCCGTTGAACAATGAGCAGTTCTTC. As protein: CAISESQGLAGGPLNNEQFF.

The chain employs TRBV2 and TRBJ2-7; TRBD1 or TRBD2 may be the D gene (5 bases each). Per the germline V gene, CDR1 is SNHLY and CDR2 is FYNNEI. CDR3 length equals 14 residues. The ends were cut back, 4 bases at V and 7 bases at J, with 17 bases in the middle. In nucleotides, the CDR3 is TGTGCCAGCAGTGCAGGGACGGTGCGCTTGGAGCAGTACTTC. Amino acids: CASSAGTVRLEQYF.

This chain uses TRBV27 with TRBJ1-5; D remains unclear. The CDR3 has 14 residues. The germline V gene encodes CDR1 MNHEY and CDR2 SMNVEV (reference sequence). Deletions cut 3 bases from V and 4 bases from J, with 10 bases between. CDR3 in amino acids: CASSFGGLNQPQHF. The CDR3 DNA is TGTGCCAGCAGTTTTGGTGGTCTAAATCAGCCCCAGCATTTT.

This clone came up once. This chain joins TRBV29-1 and TRBJ1-4; 7 bases map to TRBD1. Germline CDR1 reads SQVTM; CDR2 reads ANQGSEA. This CDR3 comprises 11 residues. V dropped 4 bases and J dropped 7; count of bases not matched to a gene: 0. The CDR3 DNA is TGCAGCGTTGGACAGGGTGAAAAACTGTTTTTT. Its translation is CSVGQGEKLFF.

The J gene is TRBJ1-6, the V gene TRBV11-2, with D hard to call. The ends were cut back, 5 bases at V and 9 bases at J, with 17 bases in the middle. The CDR3 extends over 15 amino acids. CDR1 and CDR2 from the germline V gene are SGHAT and FQNNGV. The CDR3 DNA sequence: TGTGCCAGCAGCCTACCAGCCCCCCACCGTTCACCCCTCCACTTT. It translates to CASSLPAPHRSPLHF.

V gene TRBV5-1 combines with J gene TRBJ2-2, with D maybe TRBD2 (5 bases). Germline values: CDR1 SGHRS, CDR2 YFSETQ. This CDR3 is built from 15 residues. Trimming cost V 4 bases and J 5 bases, with 15 bases left between them. The DNA of the CDR3 is TGCGCCAGCAGCCCGCCCGAGGGAGTGACCGGGGAGCTGTTTTTT. Residues: CASSPPEGVTGELFF.

The genes are TRBV5-4 and TRBJ2-7; TRBD1 might be the D (6 bases). V was clipped by 4 bases and J by 3 bases, with 20 bases between them. The CDR3 consists of 16 residues. CDR1 is SGHNT and CDR2 is YYREEE in the germline V gene (reference sequence). CDR3 DNA: TGTGCCAGCAGCGACCTCCTCAATCAGGGGTTCTACGAGCAGTACTTC. It yields the protein CASSDLLNQGFYEQYF.